These T cell receptor beta chains were read from a single sample in a study of cytomegalovirus exposure and HLA in healthy donors. Repertoires were generated with immunoSEQ multiplex PCR, while TCRdb's copy carries only in-frame clones and drops some. This table has about 200,000 clones, around 75% appearing once. Input material: PBMCs. The receptors were sampled from a male donor in good health and CMV-seropositive. Each CDR3 is given with its conserved first and last residue. A D gene is named only where the DNA matches it firmly. The size entry is marked missing in some rows and otherwise reads once, few, many or a size class.

d_call: .
cdr3_length: 15
j_call: TRBJ1-3
clone_size: .
v_call: TRBV19
cdr3_aa: CASRGGDFSGNTIYF
cdr3_nt: TGTGCCAGTAGGGGAGGAGATTTCTCTGGAAACACCATATATTTT

d_call: .
cdr3_length: 15
j_call: TRBJ2-1
clone_size: .
v_call: TRBV19
cdr3_aa: CASSTGTGVWDEQFF
cdr3_nt: TGTGCCAGTAGTACCGGGACGGGGGTTTGGGATGAGCAGTTCTTC

d_call: .
cdr3_length: 13
j_call: TRBJ1-4
clone_size: .
v_call: TRBV6-6
cdr3_aa: CASNRVGNEKLFF
cdr3_nt: TGTGCCAGCAATCGGGTTGGCAATGAAAAACTGTTTTTT

d_call: TRBD2
cdr3_length: 15
j_call: TRBJ2-7
clone_size: .
v_call: TRBV7-2
cdr3_aa: CASSSSGGADYEQYF
cdr3_nt: TGTGCCAGCAGCTCTAGCGGGGGGGCAGACTACGAGCAGTACTTC

d_call: TRBD1
cdr3_length: 15
j_call: TRBJ1-1
clone_size: .
v_call: TRBV7-9
cdr3_aa: CASRPTRTGNTEAFF
cdr3_nt: TGTGCCAGCAGACCTACTAGGACAGGGAACACTGAAGCTTTCTTT

d_call: TRBD1
cdr3_length: 14
j_call: TRBJ2-7
clone_size: once
v_call: TRBV7-2
cdr3_aa: CASSFVGTDYEQYF
cdr3_nt: TGTGCCAGCAGCTTTGTCGGGACAGACTACGAGCAGTACTTC

d_call: .
cdr3_length: 14
j_call: TRBJ1-1
clone_size: .
v_call: TRBV5-5
cdr3_aa: CASSTGTLNTEAFF
cdr3_nt: TGTGCCAGCAGCACCGGGACATTGAACACTGAAGCTTTCTTT

d_call: .
cdr3_length: 12
j_call: TRBJ2-7
clone_size: once
v_call: TRBV28
cdr3_aa: CASRESSYEQYF
cdr3_nt: TGTGCCAGCCGGGAGAGCTCCTACGAGCAGTACTTC

d_call: .
cdr3_length: 14
j_call: TRBJ2-2
clone_size: .
v_call: TRBV7-7
cdr3_aa: CASSITGYTGELFF
cdr3_nt: TGTGCTAGCAGCATCACAGGATACACCGGGGAGCTGTTTTTT

d_call: TRBD2
cdr3_length: 17
j_call: TRBJ2-3
clone_size: .
v_call: TRBV15
cdr3_aa: CATSRGGGRPSTDTQYF
cdr3_nt: TGTGCCACCAGCAGAGGGGGGGGAAGGCCTAGCACAGATACGCAGTATTTT

d_call: .
cdr3_length: 13
j_call: TRBJ2-7
clone_size: .
v_call: TRBV5-1
cdr3_aa: CASSPNRVYEQYF
cdr3_nt: TGCGCCAGCAGTCCAAACAGGGTCTACGAGCAGTACTTC

d_call: TRBD1
cdr3_length: 15
j_call: TRBJ1-4
clone_size: once
v_call: TRBV4-3
cdr3_aa: CASSPEKGALGKLFF
cdr3_nt: TGCGCCAGCAGCCCGGAGAAGGGGGCGCTCGGAAAACTGTTTTTT

d_call: TRBD1
cdr3_length: 16
j_call: TRBJ2-5
clone_size: .
v_call: TRBV9
cdr3_aa: CASSEAGTGSAETQYF
cdr3_nt: TGTGCCAGCAGCGAGGCCGGGACAGGGAGCGCCGAGACCCAGTACTTC

d_call: .
cdr3_length: 14
j_call: TRBJ2-1
clone_size: few
v_call: TRBV9
cdr3_aa: CASSVLGLRGEQFF
cdr3_nt: TGTGCCAGCAGCGTATTGGGGTTAAGGGGTGAGCAGTTCTTC

d_call: .
cdr3_length: 14
j_call: TRBJ1-1
clone_size: few
v_call: TRBV7-2
cdr3_aa: CASSFLRVNTEAFF
cdr3_nt: TGTGCCAGCAGTTTCCTTCGGGTGAACACTGAAGCTTTCTTT

d_call: TRBD1
cdr3_length: 14
j_call: TRBJ1-5
clone_size: .
v_call: TRBV7-6
cdr3_aa: CASSAGTGNQPQHF
cdr3_nt: TGTGCCAGCAGCGCCGGGACAGGCAATCAGCCCCAGCATTTT

d_call: .
cdr3_length: 14
j_call: TRBJ1-3
clone_size: .
v_call: TRBV4-2
cdr3_aa: CASSQDGGGNTIYF
cdr3_nt: TGTGCCAGCAGCCAAGACGGAGGTGGAAACACCATATATTTT

d_call: TRBD2
cdr3_length: 15
j_call: TRBJ2-3
clone_size: .
v_call: TRBV6-6
cdr3_aa: CASSYGGGYTDTQYF
cdr3_nt: TGTGCCAGCAGCTACGGGGGGGGATACACAGATACGCAGTATTTT

d_call: .
cdr3_length: 15
j_call: TRBJ2-4
clone_size: once
v_call: TRBV18
cdr3_aa: CASSPLTARVDIQYF
cdr3_nt: TGTGCCAGCTCACCATTGACAGCCAGAGTTGACATTCAGTACTTC

d_call: .
cdr3_length: 13
j_call: TRBJ1-1
clone_size: .
v_call: TRBV29-1
cdr3_aa: CSVAGHKYTEAFF
cdr3_nt: TGCAGCGTAGCTGGACACAAATACACTGAAGCTTTCTTT

d_call: .
cdr3_length: 15
j_call: TRBJ1-3
clone_size: .
v_call: TRBV18
cdr3_aa: CASSPLGSSGNTIYF
cdr3_nt: TGTGCCAGCTCACCACTTGGGAGCTCTGGAAACACCATATATTTT

d_call: TRBD2
cdr3_length: 15
j_call: TRBJ2-1
clone_size: once
v_call: TRBV5-1
cdr3_aa: CASSSSGLGSNEQFF
cdr3_nt: TGCGCCAGCAGCTCATCGGGACTAGGGTCCAATGAGCAGTTCTTC

d_call: TRBD2
cdr3_length: 16
j_call: TRBJ2-7
clone_size: .
v_call: TRBV18
cdr3_aa: CASSPPRLAGKNEQYF
cdr3_nt: TGTGCCAGCTCACCACCAAGACTAGCGGGAAAGAACGAGCAGTACTTC

d_call: TRBD1
cdr3_length: 15
j_call: TRBJ2-4
clone_size: once
v_call: TRBV5-6
cdr3_aa: CASSLTGQGKNIQYF
cdr3_nt: TGTGCCAGCAGCTTAACCGGACAGGGGAAAAACATTCAGTACTTC

d_call: .
cdr3_length: 17
j_call: TRBJ1-4
clone_size: .
v_call: TRBV5-1
cdr3_aa: CASSLERGGATNEKLFF
cdr3_nt: TGCGCCAGCAGCTTAGAAAGGGGGGGAGCAACTAATGAAAAACTGTTTTTT

d_call: .
cdr3_length: 12
j_call: TRBJ1-2
clone_size: once
v_call: TRBV11-2
cdr3_aa: CASSLVLRGYTF
cdr3_nt: TGTGCCAGCAGCTTAGTGCTGAGGGGCTACACCTTC

d_call: .
cdr3_length: 14
j_call: TRBJ2-1
clone_size: .
v_call: TRBV7-2
cdr3_aa: CASSFQGSYNEQFF
cdr3_nt: TGTGCCAGCAGCTTCCAGGGTTCCTACAATGAGCAGTTCTTC

d_call: TRBD2
cdr3_length: 15
j_call: TRBJ2-1
clone_size: .
v_call: TRBV11-2
cdr3_aa: CASSPGLAAGNEQFF
cdr3_nt: TGTGCCAGCAGCCCCGGACTAGCTGCCGGCAATGAGCAGTTCTTC

d_call: TRBD2
cdr3_length: 17
j_call: TRBJ2-1
clone_size: .
v_call: TRBV18
cdr3_aa: CASSPRSEGLAGNEQFF
cdr3_nt: TGTGCCAGCTCACCACGTTCGGAGGGACTAGCGGGCAATGAGCAGTTCTTC

d_call: .
cdr3_length: 15
j_call: TRBJ1-2
clone_size: .
v_call: TRBV9
cdr3_aa: CASSVTGRANYGYTF
cdr3_nt: TGTGCCAGCAGCGTGACAGGCAGAGCTAACTATGGCTACACCTTC

d_call: TRBD1
cdr3_length: 14
j_call: TRBJ1-3
clone_size: .
v_call: TRBV6-5
cdr3_aa: CASRQTGVGNTIYF
cdr3_nt: TGTGCCAGCAGGCAAACAGGGGTAGGAAACACCATATATTTT

d_call: TRBD1
cdr3_length: 16
j_call: TRBJ1-2
clone_size: .
v_call: TRBV9
cdr3_aa: CASSGGTGAVSYGYTF
cdr3_nt: TGTGCCAGCAGCGGAGGGACAGGGGCGGTGAGCTATGGCTACACCTTC

d_call: TRBD1
cdr3_length: 15
j_call: TRBJ2-7
clone_size: .
v_call: TRBV19
cdr3_aa: CASGVLGTGGLEQYF
cdr3_nt: TGTGCCAGTGGGGTTCTTGGGACAGGGGGCTTGGAGCAGTACTTC

d_call: TRBD2
cdr3_length: 15
j_call: TRBJ2-4
clone_size: .
v_call: TRBV18
cdr3_aa: CASSLSASGIDIQYF
cdr3_nt: TGTGCCAGCTCACTCTCGGCTAGCGGAATAGACATTCAGTACTTC

d_call: .
cdr3_length: 14
j_call: TRBJ2-5
clone_size: .
v_call: TRBV7-3
cdr3_aa: CASNQGNPGETQYF
cdr3_nt: TGTGCCAGCAACCAGGGAAACCCCGGAGAGACCCAGTACTTC

d_call: TRBD2
cdr3_length: 15
j_call: TRBJ2-5
clone_size: once
v_call: TRBV4-1
cdr3_aa: CASSYGLAGVETQYF
cdr3_nt: TGCGCCAGCAGCTACGGTCTAGCGGGAGTAGAGACCCAGTACTTC

d_call: .
cdr3_length: 14
j_call: TRBJ1-1
clone_size: .
v_call: TRBV9
cdr3_aa: CASSPREGNTEAFF
cdr3_nt: TGTGCCAGCAGCCCGCGGGAAGGGAACACTGAAGCTTTCTTT

d_call: TRBD1
cdr3_length: 13
j_call: TRBJ1-6
clone_size: few
v_call: TRBV2
cdr3_aa: CANPGQPNSPLHF
cdr3_nt: TGTGCCAACCCGGGACAGCCTAATTCACCCCTCCACTTT

d_call: TRBD2
cdr3_length: 16
j_call: TRBJ2-1
clone_size: .
v_call: TRBV7-3
cdr3_aa: CASSLSSAGGGDEQFF
cdr3_nt: TGTGCCAGCAGCTTATCATCGGCGGGAGGGGGTGATGAGCAGTTCTTC

d_call: .
cdr3_length: 15
j_call: TRBJ1-1
clone_size: .
v_call: TRBV5-6
cdr3_aa: CASSFGFSGGTEAFF
cdr3_nt: TGTGCCAGCAGCTTTGGGTTTTCGGGTGGCACTGAAGCTTTCTTT

d_call: .
cdr3_length: 15
j_call: TRBJ2-1
clone_size: .
v_call: TRBV21-1
cdr3_aa: CASSKGLSSYNEQFF
cdr3_nt: TGTGCCAGCAGCAAAGGACTGTCCTCCTACAATGAGCAGTTCTTC

d_call: TRBD1
cdr3_length: 15
j_call: TRBJ2-5
clone_size: .
v_call: TRBV7-9
cdr3_aa: CASSLAATGEETQYF
cdr3_nt: TGTGCCAGCAGCTTGGCTGCCACAGGGGAAGAGACCCAGTACTTC

d_call: .
cdr3_length: 13
j_call: TRBJ1-1
clone_size: .
v_call: TRBV28
cdr3_aa: CASRLLDSREAFF
cdr3_nt: TGTGCCAGCAGGTTATTGGACAGCCGGGAAGCTTTCTTT

d_call: TRBD1
cdr3_length: 14
j_call: TRBJ2-7
clone_size: .
v_call: TRBV27
cdr3_aa: CASRWTGGTYEQYF
cdr3_nt: TGTGCCAGCAGGTGGACAGGGGGGACCTACGAGCAGTACTTC

d_call: .
cdr3_length: 12
j_call: TRBJ2-3
clone_size: .
v_call: TRBV30
cdr3_aa: CAWSAFTDTQYF
cdr3_nt: TGTGCCTGGAGTGCCTTCACAGATACGCAGTATTTT